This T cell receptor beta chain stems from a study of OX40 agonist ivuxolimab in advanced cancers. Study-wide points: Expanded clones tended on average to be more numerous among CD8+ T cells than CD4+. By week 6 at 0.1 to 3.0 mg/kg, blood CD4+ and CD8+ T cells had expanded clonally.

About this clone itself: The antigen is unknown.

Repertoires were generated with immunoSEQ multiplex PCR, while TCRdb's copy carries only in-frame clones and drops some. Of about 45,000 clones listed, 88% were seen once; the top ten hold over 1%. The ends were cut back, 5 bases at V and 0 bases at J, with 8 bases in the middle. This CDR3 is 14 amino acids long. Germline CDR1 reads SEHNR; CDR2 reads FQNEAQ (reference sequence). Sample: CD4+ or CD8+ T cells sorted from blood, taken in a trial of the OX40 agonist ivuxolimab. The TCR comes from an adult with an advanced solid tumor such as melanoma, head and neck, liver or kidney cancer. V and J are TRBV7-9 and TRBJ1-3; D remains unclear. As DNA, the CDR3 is TGTGCCAGCAGCCCGACGAGCTCTGGAAACACCATATATTTT. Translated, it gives CASSPTSSGNTIYF.